This T cell receptor beta chain derives from a study of molecular identifiers for immune sequencing clone quantification. The CDR3 has 11 residues. Germline CDR1 and CDR2: MNHEY and SVGEGT. V was cut by 2 bases and J by 5 bases, with 4 bases left in between. TCRdb re-called the PCR reads through MiXCR, storing one row per CDR3 protein. The sample lists approximately 97,000 distinct CDR3 sequences, 30% to 35% occurring once. The J gene is TRBJ2-7, the V gene TRBV6-2 or TRBV6-3, with no clear D. The sequence was obtained from a human donor in good health. Some libraries in this study had Jurkat cell RNA spiked in. The sequencing input was naive CD8+ T cells from blood, with Jurkat cell RNA spiked in. Subset here: FACS-sorted CD8+CD4-CCR7+CD45RA+ naive T cells. The CDR3 nucleotides are TGTGCCAGCAGTTACCCCCACGAGCAGTACTTC. Translation gives CASSYPHEQYF.